This TCR beta chain stems from a study of T cell clonotyping in hematopoietic cell transplantation. The germline V gene encodes CDR1 SQVTM and CDR2 ANQGSEA. Deletions cut 5 bases from V and 4 bases from J, with 18 bases between. This CDR3 comprises 14 residues. Sequencing used immunoSEQ multiplex PCR; TCRdb keeps in-frame clones, though not all of them. The sample includes around 15,000 clones, 93% of them seen just once. The time point here: recipient sample about 28 days before transplant, after cytoreduction. The sequence derives from a man younger than 35 with biphenotypic leukemia. Some clones in this sample may be carry-over from other donors' samples. The chain joins TRBV29-1 to TRBJ2-7, with D perhaps matching TRBD1 (6 bases). This specimen was peripheral blood mononuclear cells, taken before stem cell transplant. CDR3 in amino acids: CSVSKGQGLYEQYF. Here the CDR3 DNA reads TGCAGCGTTTCTAAGGGACAAGGGCTTTACGAGCAGTACTTC.